The subject of this entry is one T cell receptor (beta chain). No antigen is known for it. TCRdb's copy holds only in-frame clones and misses some; the assay was immunoSEQ multiplex PCR. The table records roughly 67,000 clones, more than 70% of them present only once. The data were obtained in a study of T cell responses to AZD1222 COVID-19 vaccine. Study-wide results and limits: Two AZD1222 doses significantly raised spike-specific TCR breadth and depth over controls. Donor demographics were predominantly white British with a female majority; clonal diversity may be underestimated. Sampling that yielded the repertoires occurred only after the peak T cell response.

This CDR3 has 16 amino acids. CDR1 and CDR2 (germline): SGHRS, YFSETQ. Trimming took 4 bases from V and 4 from J; bases not matched to a gene: 9. This clonotype originated in an adult in good health. The gene calls are TRBV5-1 and TRBJ1-3, with 9 bases identical to TRBD1. The sample in question was peripheral blood, obtained on day 0 of AZD1222 vaccination. The CDR3 DNA sequence: TGCGCCAGCAGCCCCACCCGACAGGGGGTCGGAAACACCATATATTTT. Encoded protein: CASSPTRQGVGNTIYF.